Detailed here is one T cell receptor (beta chain). This specimen belongs to a study of T cell responses to AZD1222 COVID-19 vaccine. Germline loops: CDR1 KGHSH, CDR2 LQKENI. This CDR3 is built from 13 residues. The V end was cut by 0 bases, the J end by 7 bases, with 9 bases between. The protocol was immunoSEQ multiplex PCR, while the TCRdb copy is restricted to in-frame clones and leaves out a portion. Of tens of thousands of clones in the sample, about nine tenths are singletons; the top ten hold roughly 30%. This clonotype originated in an adult who received the AZD1222 COVID-19 vaccine. Sequences were derived from peripheral blood, sampled 28 days after the second AZD1222 dose. V gene TRBV18 combines with J gene TRBJ1-1; D gene ambiguous. The CDR3 here is CASSPPTVNEAFF. The CDR3 DNA follows: TGTGCCAGCTCACCACCAACAGTTAATGAAGCTTTCTTT.